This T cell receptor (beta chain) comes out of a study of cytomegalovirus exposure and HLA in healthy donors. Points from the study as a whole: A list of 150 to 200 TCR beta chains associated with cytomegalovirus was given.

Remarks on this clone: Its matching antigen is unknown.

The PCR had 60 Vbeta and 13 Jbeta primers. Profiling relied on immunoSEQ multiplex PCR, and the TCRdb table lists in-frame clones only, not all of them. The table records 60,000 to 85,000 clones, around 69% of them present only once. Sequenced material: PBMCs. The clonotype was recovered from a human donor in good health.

The CDR3 region has the DNA TGTGCCAGCAGCCAATTCCCGAGCACTGAAGCTTTCTTT. This gives the protein CASSQFPSTEAFF. The rearrangement joins TRBV16 to TRBJ1-1, with D unresolved. The CDR3 has 13 residues. Trimming shortened V by 1 base and J by 4 bases, and 7 bases separated the two germline ends. Germline CDR1 KGHSY, CDR2 FQNENV.